Listed below are T cell receptor beta chains from one sample, sequenced in a study of T-cell memory formation after mild COVID-19. MiXCR was run by TCRdb on the 5' RACE reads, yielding one entry per CDR3 protein. The sample lists fewer than 700,000 distinct CDR3 sequences, about a sixth occurring once. What was sequenced was PBMCs or a T cell subset sorted from them (not recorded which). These TCRs come from an adult woman who had mild COVID-19 (a few samples of this study predate the infection). Cell type and time point are not known. The CDR3 runs from the conserved cysteine through the conserved F or W. Each record gives: V gene, CDR3 protein.

>TRBV4-1
CASSLRSRSGANVLTF
>TRBV7-2
CASSLDRVLTQYF
>TRBV20-1
CSARRGLAYNEQFF
>TRBV20-1
CSARDSGGEYNEQFF
>TRBV7-2
CASSLAGTETQYF
>TRBV19
CASKGDRGPSVAFF
>TRBV5-5
CASSFQGGAGGYTF
>TRBV7-2
CASSLASSGGSYNEQFF
>TRBV5-6
CASSLGSAATNEKLFF
>TRBV9
CASNPTGTFHEQYF
>TRBV2
CASSAHGARNYGYTF
>TRBV6-1
CASRGGGHPSYEQYF
>TRBV6-5
CASSRVRTDTQYF
>TRBV7-8
CASSLEASGGGRRETQYF
>TRBV7-9
CASSDGTDEQYF
>TRBV7-9
CASSPVQGYEQYF
>TRBV3-1
CASSHVGGEQYF
>TRBV9
CASSVASGPTYEQYF
>TRBV24-1
CATSDPRTTRGLDTQYF
>TRBV20-1
CSASWQQETQYF
>TRBV30
CAWRVDWGRASYEQYF
>TRBV7-9
CASRSGVDTQYF
>TRBV11-2
CASSPLLRVNYGYTF
>TRBV7-9
CASRSLQGASYEQYF
>TRBV6-5
CASRRAGAQETQYF
>TRBV2
CASRGLASMGDTQYF
>TRBV7-6
CASSRARDRETYEQYF
>TRBV7-3
CASSWTANTEAFF
>TRBV5-1
CASSLGPGNTEAFF
>TRBV30
CAWTRLAGAYEQYF
>TRBV20-1
CSAKGDISGYTF
>TRBV9
CASSVVAGGETQYF
>TRBV9
CASRGPGTANTEAFF
>TRBV20-1
CSAMAGSNTEAFF
>TRBV14
CASSQNRVTYEQYF
>TRBV12-3/TRBV12-4
CASSLSPTPDEQYF
>TRBV6-2/TRBV6-3
CASSYLRAGRPDGYNEQFF
>TRBV4-2
CASSQDSGGGARYEQYF
>TRBV9
CASSVDPAGGNYEQYF
>TRBV15
CATSRGGLAGYTDTQYF
>TRBV7-2
CASSQITSGANVLTF
>TRBV24-1
CATSATGYEQFF
>TRBV4-3
CASSQAGRGKTQYF
>TRBV7-2
CASSLGWGLGNSNQPQHF
>TRBV6-1
CASSQQGMSNQPQHF
>TRBV24-1
CATRPGTGGGTEAFF
>TRBV18
CASSPPIGQYEQYF
>TRBV29-1
CSVEQSGNTIYF
>TRBV5-1
CASSLTSGSLHEQFF
>TRBV9
CASSEPDSQETQYF
>TRBV7-9
CASSLRTSGSSYEQYF
>TRBV5-5
CASSLLTAGTDIYGYTF
>TRBV9
CASSPDSLPYEQYF
>TRBV12-3/TRBV12-4
CASSPYGGQGNQPQHF
>TRBV29-1
CSVDSVEDGYTF
>TRBV7-9
CASSHLMGRSNYGYTF
>TRBV15
CATSRAPLAGVSYEQYF
>TRBV7-8
CASSLGGAHYGYTF
>TRBV12-3/TRBV12-4
CASSWGQDYEQYF